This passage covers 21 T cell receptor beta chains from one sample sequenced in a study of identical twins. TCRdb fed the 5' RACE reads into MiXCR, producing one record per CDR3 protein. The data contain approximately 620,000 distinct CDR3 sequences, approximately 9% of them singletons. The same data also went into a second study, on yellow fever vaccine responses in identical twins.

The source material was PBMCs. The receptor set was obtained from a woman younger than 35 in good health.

CDR3 protein: CASSGQTNLYEQYF. The CDR3 DNA reads as TGTGCCAGCTCGGGGCAGACCAACCTCTACGAGCAGTACTTC. The chain is built from TRBV28 and TRBJ2-7; D possibly matches TRBD1 or TRBD2 (5 bases each). Germline V lookup: CDR1 MDHEN, CDR2 SYDVKM. With 8 bases removed from V and 3 bases from J, the gap between germline ends came to 17 bases. CDR3 size: 14 residues.

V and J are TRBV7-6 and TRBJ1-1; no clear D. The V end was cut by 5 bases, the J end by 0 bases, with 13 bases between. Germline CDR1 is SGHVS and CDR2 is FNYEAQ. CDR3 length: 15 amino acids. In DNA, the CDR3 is TGTGCCAGCAGCCGCGGGTCCTACATGAACACTGAAGCTTTCTTT. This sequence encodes CASSRGSYMNTEAFF.

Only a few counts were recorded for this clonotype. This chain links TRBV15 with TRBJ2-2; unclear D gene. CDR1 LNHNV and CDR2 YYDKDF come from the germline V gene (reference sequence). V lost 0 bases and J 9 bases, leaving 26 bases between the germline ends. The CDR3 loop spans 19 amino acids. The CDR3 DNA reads TGTGCCACCAGCAGAGATTATATTGGGCCTGACTCCCCGGGCCGGGAGCTGTTTTTT. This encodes CATSRDYIGPDSPGRELFF.

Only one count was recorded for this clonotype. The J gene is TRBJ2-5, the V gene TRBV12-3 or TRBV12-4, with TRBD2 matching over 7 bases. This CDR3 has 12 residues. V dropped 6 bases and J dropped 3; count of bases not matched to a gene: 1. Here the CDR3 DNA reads TGTGCCAGCAGGCGGGAGAAAGAGACCCAGTACTTC. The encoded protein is CASRREKETQYF.

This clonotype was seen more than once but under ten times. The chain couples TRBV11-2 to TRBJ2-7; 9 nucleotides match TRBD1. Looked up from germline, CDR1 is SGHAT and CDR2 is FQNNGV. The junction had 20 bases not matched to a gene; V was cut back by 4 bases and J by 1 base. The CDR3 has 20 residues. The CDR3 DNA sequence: TGTGCCAGCAGCTCTAAGTTAAAAGACAGGGGGTCTCTCGGGTCCTACGAGCAGTACTTC. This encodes CASSSKLKDRGSLGSYEQYF.

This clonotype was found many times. In nucleotides, the CDR3 is TGTGCCATCAGTGAAAAGGAGATCCCCTACGAGCAGTACTTC. It codes for CAISEKEIPYEQYF. The chain has TRBV10-3 and TRBJ2-7; D uncertain. This CDR3 is built from 14 residues. The V gene lost 3 bases and the J gene lost 2 bases, with 11 bases spanning the gap. CDR1 ENHRY and CDR2 SYGVKD come from the germline V gene.

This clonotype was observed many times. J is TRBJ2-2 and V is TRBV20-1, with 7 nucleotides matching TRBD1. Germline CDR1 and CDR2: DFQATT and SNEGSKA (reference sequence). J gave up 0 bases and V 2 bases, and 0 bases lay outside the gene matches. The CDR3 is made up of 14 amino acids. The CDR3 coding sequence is TGCAGTGCTAGACAGGGGGCGAACACCGGGGAGCTGTTTTTT. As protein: CSARQGANTGELFF.

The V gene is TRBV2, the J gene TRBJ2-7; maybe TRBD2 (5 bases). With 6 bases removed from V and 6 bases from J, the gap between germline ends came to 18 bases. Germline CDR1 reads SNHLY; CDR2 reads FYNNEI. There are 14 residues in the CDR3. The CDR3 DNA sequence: TGTGCCAGCAGACAGTCCGCATGGAGGAGCGAGCAGTACTTC. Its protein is CASRQSAWRSEQYF.

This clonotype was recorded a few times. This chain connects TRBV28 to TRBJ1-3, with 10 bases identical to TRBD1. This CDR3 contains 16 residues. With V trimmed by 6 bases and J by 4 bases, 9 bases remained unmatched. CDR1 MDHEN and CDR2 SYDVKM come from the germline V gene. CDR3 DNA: TGTGCCAGCAGCGCCCCGGGACAGGGGTCGGGAAACACCATATATTTT. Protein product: CASSAPGQGSGNTIYF.

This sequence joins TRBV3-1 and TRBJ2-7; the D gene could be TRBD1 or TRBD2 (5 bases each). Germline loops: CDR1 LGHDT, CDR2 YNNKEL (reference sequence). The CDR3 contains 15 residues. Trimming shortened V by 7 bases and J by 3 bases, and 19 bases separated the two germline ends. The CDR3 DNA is TGTGCCAGCACCCATGACGGGACGAGTAACTACGAGCAGTACTTC. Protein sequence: CASTHDGTSNYEQYF.

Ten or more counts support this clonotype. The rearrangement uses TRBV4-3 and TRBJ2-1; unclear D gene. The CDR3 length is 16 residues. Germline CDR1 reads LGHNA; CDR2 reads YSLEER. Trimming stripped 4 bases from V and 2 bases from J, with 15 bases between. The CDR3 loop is CASSPTTAVAYNEQFF. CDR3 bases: TGCGCCAGCAGCCCTACGACTGCCGTTGCCTACAATGAGCAGTTCTTC.

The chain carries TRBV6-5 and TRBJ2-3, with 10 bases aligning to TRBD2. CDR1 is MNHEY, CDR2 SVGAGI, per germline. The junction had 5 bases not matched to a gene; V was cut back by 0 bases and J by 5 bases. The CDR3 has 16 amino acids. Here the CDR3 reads CASSYSASGSRDTQYF. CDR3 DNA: TGTGCCAGCAGTTACTCGGCTAGCGGGAGTAGAGATACGCAGTATTTT.

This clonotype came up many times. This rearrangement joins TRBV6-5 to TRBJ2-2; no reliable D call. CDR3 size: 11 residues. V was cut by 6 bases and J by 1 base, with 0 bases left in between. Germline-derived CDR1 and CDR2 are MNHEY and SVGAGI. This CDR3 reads CASRNTGELFF. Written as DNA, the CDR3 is TGTGCCAGCAGGAACACCGGGGAGCTGTTTTTT.

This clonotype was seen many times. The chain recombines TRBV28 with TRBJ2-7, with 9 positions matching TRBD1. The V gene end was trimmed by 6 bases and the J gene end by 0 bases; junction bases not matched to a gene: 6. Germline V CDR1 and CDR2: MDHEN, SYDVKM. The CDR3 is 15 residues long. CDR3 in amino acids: CASSQPGQGSYEQYF. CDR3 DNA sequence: TGTGCCAGCAGCCAACCGGGACAGGGCTCCTACGAGCAGTACTTC.

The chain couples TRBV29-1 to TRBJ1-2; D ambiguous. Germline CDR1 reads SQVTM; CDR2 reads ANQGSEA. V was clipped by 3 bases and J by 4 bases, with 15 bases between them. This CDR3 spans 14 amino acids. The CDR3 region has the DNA TGCAGCGTTGAGGAGACGGGGAAAATCTATGGCTACACCTTC. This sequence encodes CSVEETGKIYGYTF.

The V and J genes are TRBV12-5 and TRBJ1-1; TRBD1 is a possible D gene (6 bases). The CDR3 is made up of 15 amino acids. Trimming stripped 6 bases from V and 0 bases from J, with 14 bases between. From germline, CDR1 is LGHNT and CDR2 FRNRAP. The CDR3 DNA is TGTGCTAGTGGGTACGGGACAACCATGAACACTGAAGCTTTCTTT. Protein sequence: CASGYGTTMNTEAFF. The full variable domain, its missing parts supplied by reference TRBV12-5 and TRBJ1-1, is DARVTQTPRHKVTEMGQEVTMRCQPILGHNTVFWYRQTMMQGLELLAYFRNRAPLDDSGMPKDRFSAEMPDATLATLKIQPSEPRDSAVYFCASGYGTTMNTEAFFGQGTRLTVV.

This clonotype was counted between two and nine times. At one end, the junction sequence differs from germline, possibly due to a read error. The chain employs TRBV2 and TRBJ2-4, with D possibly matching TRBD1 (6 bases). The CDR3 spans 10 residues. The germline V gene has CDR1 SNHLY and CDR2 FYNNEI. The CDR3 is CASRGGARGF. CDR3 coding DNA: TGTGCCAGCAGAGGGGGAGCCCGGGGCTTC. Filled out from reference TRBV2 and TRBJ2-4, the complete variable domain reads EPEVTQTPSHQVTQMGQEVILRCVPISNHLYFYWYRQILGQKVEFLVSFYNNEISEKSEIFDDQFSVERPDGSNFTLKIRSTKLEDSAMYFCASRGGARGFGAGTRLSVL.

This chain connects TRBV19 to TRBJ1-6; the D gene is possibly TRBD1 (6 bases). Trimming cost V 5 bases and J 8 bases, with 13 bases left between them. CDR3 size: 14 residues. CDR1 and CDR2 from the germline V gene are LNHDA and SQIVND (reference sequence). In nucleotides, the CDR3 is TGTGCCAGTAGTGTCGTATCAGGGGATTCACCCCTCCACTTT. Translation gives CASSVVSGDSPLHF.

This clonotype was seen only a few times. The CDR3 spells CASSLLQGAAGELFF. The CDR3 nucleotides read TGTGCCAGCAGCTTACTACAGGGGGCGGCCGGGGAGCTGTTTTTT. The V call is TRBV7-6, the J call TRBJ2-2; 9 bases fit TRBD1. With 2 bases clipped from V and 6 bases from J, the junction kept 4 bases outside the gene matches. Per germline, CDR1 SGHVS and CDR2 FNYEAQ. This CDR3 has 15 amino acids. Looking up the rest from reference TRBV7-6 and TRBJ2-2 gives the full variable domain: GAGVSQSPRYKVTKRGQDVALRCDPISGHVSLYWYRQALGQGPEFLTYFNYEAQQDKSGLPNDRFSAERPEGSISTLTIQRTEQRDSAMYRCASSLLQGAAGELFFGEGSRLTVL.

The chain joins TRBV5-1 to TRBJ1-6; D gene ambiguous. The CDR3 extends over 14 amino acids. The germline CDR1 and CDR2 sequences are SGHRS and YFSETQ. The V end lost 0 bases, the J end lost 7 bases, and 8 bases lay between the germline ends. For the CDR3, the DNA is TGCGCCAGCAGCTTGGAGCAGCCAAATTCACCCCTCCACTTT. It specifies CASSLEQPNSPLHF.

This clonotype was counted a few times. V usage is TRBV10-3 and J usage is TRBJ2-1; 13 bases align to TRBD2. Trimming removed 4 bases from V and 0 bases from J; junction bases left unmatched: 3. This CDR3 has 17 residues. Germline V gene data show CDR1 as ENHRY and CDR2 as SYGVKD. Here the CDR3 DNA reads TGTGCCATCAGTGGGACTAGCGGGAGCAGCTCCTACAATGAGCAGTTCTTC. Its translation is CAISGTSGSSSYNEQFF.